This T cell receptor beta chain was captured in a study of blood T cell repertoires in COVID-19. Categorization into cohorts depended on clinical history that participants reported. Two consecutive negative NP/OP PCR tests, clearance, or resolved symptoms defined Cohort 3 recovery. The CDR3 is 15 residues long. The J segment lost 6 bases and the V segment lost 0 bases, leaving 8 bases of the junction unmatched. CDR1 is SEHNR, CDR2 FQNEAQ, per germline (reference sequence). In the original workflow: Counts of nucleated cells, estimated from reference gene primer amplification, were obtained. The protocol was immunoSEQ multiplex PCR, while the TCRdb copy is restricted to in-frame clones and leaves out a portion. The DNA was the basis for D and trimming; V, J and clone size are from that table. Among 400,000 to 500,000 clones listed, 88% were seen once.

The sequencing input was PBMCs or T cells enriched from blood (not recorded which). The clonotype originates from a woman between 40 and 50 years old who had recovered from COVID-19. The chain uses TRBV7-9 and TRBJ2-7, with 7 positions matching TRBD1. The DNA for the CDR3 is TGTGCCAGCAGCTTAGCCCCACAGGGGATGGGCGAGCAGTACTTC. This sequence encodes CASSLAPQGMGEQYF.